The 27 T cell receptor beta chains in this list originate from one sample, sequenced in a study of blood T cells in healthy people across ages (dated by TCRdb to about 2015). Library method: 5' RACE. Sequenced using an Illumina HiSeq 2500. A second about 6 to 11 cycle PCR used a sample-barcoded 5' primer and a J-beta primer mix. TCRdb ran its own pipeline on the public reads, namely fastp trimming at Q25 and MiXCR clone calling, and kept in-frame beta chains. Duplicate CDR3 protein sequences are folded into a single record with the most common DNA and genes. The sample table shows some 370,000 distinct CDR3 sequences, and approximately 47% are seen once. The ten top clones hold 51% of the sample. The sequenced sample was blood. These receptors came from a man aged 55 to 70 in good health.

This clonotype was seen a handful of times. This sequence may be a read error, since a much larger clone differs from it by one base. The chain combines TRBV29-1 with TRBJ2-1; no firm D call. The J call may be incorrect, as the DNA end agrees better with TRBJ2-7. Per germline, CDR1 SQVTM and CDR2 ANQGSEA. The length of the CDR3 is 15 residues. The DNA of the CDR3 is TGCAGCGTTGACGCGGTGGTCAGCTCCTACAATGAGCAGTACTTC. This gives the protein CSVDAVVSSYNEQYF.

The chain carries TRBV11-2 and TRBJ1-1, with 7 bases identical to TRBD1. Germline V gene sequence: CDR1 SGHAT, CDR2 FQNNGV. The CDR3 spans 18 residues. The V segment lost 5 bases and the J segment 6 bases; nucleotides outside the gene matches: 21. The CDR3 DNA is TGTGCCAGCAGCCCCCGGCTCCGGGACAGTGCCTTCTTGGCTGAAGCTTTCTTT. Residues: CASSPRLRDSAFLAEAFF.

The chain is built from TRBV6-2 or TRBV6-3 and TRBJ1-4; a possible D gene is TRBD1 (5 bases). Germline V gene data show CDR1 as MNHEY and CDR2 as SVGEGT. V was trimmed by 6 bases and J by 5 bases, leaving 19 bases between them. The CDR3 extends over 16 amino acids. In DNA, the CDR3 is TGTGCCAGCAGACTATCGACCACAGGAGGAAATGAAAAACTGTTTTTT. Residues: CASRLSTTGGNEKLFF.

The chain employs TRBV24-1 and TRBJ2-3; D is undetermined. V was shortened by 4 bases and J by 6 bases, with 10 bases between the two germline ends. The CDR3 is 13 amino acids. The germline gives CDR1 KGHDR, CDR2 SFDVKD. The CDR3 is CATSDPTPDTQYF. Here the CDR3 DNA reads TGTGCCACCAGTGACCCGACCCCGGATACGCAGTATTTT.

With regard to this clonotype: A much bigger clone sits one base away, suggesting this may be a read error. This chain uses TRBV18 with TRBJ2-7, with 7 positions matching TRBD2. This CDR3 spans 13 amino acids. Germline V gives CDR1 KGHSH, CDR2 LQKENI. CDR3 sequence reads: CASSPSGDYEQNF. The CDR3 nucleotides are TGTGCCAGCTCACCATCCGGGGACTACGAGCAGAACTTC.

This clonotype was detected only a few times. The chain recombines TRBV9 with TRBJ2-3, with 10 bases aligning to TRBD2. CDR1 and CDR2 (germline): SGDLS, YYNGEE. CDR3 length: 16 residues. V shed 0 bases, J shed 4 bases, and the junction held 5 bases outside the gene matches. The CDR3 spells CASSVGASGRSDTQYF. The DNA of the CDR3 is TGTGCCAGCAGCGTAGGGGCTAGCGGGAGATCAGATACGCAGTATTTT. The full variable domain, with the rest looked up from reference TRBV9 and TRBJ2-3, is DSGVTQTPKHLITATGQRVTLRCSPRSGDLSVYWYQQSLDQGLQFLIQYYNGEERAKGNILERFSAQQFPDLHSELNLSSLELGDSALYFCASSVGASGRSDTQYFGPGTRLTVL.

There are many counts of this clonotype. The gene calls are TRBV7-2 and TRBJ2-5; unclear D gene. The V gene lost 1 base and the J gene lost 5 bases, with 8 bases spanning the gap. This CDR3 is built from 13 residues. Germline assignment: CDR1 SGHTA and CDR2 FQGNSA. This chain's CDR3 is CASSLGTRETQYF. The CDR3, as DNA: TGTGCCAGCAGCTTAGGGACGAGGGAGACCCAGTACTTC.

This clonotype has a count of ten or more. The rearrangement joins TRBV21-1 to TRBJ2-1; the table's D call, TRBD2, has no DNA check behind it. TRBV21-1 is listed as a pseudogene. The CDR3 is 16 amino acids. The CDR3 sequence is CASSKVPSGSPNEQFF. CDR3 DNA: TGTGCCAGCAGCAAAGTCCCTAGCGGGAGTCCGAATGAGCAGTTCTTC.

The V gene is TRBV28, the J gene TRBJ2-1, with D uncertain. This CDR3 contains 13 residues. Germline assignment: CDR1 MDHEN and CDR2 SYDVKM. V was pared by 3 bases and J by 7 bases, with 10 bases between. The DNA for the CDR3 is TGTGCCAGCAGTTTGTTGGGTCCGAATGAGCAGTTCTTC. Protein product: CASSLLGPNEQFF.

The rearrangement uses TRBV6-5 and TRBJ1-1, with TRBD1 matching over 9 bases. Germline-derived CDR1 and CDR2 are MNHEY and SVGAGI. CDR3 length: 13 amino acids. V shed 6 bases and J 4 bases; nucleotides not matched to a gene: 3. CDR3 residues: CASRPQGATEAFF. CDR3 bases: TGTGCCAGCAGGCCACAGGGGGCCACTGAAGCTTTCTTT.

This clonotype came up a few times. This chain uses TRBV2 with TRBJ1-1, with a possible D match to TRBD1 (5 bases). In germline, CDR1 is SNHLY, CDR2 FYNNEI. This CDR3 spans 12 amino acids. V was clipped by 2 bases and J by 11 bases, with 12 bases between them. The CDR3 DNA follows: TGTGCCAGCAGTGAACGGGGGGGTTGGGCTTTCTTT. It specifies CASSERGGWAFF.

The CDR3: CALKRAVGSSYGYTF. The CDR3 nucleotides are TGTGCCCTAAAGAGGGCAGTCGGATCTAGCTATGGCTACACCTTC. The rearrangement joins TRBV12-3 or TRBV12-4 to TRBJ1-2; D remains ambiguous. Trimming removed 11 bases from V and 4 bases from J, with 23 bases in between. This CDR3 comprises 15 residues.

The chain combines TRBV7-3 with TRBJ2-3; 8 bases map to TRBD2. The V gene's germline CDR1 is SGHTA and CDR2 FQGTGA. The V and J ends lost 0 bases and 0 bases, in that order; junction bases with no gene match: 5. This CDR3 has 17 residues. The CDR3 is CASSLTPTSGSTDTQYF. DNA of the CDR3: TGTGCCAGCAGCTTAACCCCCACTAGCGGAAGCACAGATACGCAGTATTTT.

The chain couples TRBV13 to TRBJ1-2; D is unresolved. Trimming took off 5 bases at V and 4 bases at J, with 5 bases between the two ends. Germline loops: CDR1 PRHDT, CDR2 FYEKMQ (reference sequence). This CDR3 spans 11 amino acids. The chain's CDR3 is CASSRVYGYTF. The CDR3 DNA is TGTGCCAGCAGCCGTGTCTATGGCTACACCTTC.

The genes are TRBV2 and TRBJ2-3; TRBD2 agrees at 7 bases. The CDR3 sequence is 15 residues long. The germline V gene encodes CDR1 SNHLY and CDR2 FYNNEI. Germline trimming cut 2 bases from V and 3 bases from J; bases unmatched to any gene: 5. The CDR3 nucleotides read TGTGCCAGCAGTGAATGGCGGGGGAGAACAGATACGCAGTATTTT. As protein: CASSEWRGRTDTQYF.

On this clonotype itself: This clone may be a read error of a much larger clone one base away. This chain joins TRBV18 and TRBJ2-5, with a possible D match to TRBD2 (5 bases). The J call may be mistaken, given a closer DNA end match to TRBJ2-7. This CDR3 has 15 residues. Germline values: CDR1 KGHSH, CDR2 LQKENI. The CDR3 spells CASSSPEGTGYEQYF. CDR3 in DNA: TGTGCCAGCTCATCACCCGAGGGTACGGGCTACGAGCAGTACTTC.

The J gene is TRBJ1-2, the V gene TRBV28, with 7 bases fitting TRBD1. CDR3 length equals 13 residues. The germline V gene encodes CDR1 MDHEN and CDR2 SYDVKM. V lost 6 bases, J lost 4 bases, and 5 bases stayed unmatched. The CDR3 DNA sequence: TGTGCCAGCAGCGGGGACAGTTCCTATGGCTACACCTTC. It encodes CASSGDSSYGYTF.

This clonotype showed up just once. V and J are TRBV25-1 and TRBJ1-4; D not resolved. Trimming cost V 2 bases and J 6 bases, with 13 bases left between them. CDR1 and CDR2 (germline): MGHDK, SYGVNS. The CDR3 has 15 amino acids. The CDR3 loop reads CASSEGVSPYEKLFF. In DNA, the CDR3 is TGTGCCAGCAGTGAAGGGGTCAGCCCTTATGAAAAACTGTTTTTT.

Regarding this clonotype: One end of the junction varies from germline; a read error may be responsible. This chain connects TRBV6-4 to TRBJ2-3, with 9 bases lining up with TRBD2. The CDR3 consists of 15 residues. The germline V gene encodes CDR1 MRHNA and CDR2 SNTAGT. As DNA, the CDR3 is TGTGCCTGCAGCCAGAGGACTAGCGACACAGATACGCAGTATTTT. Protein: CACSQRTSDTDTQYF.

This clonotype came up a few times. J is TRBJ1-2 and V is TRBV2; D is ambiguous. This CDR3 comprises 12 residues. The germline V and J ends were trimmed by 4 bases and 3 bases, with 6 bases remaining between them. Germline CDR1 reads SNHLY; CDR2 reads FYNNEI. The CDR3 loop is CASSVIYYGYTF. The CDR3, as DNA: TGTGCCAGCAGTGTTATTTACTATGGCTACACCTTC.

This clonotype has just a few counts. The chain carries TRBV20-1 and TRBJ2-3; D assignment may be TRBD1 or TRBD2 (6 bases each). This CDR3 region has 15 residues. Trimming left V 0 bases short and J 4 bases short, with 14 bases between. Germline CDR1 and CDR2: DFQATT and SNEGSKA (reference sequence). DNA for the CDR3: TGCAGTGCTAGAGACCCTAAGGGGGGCCCAGATACGCAGTATTTT. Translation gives CSARDPKGGPDTQYF.

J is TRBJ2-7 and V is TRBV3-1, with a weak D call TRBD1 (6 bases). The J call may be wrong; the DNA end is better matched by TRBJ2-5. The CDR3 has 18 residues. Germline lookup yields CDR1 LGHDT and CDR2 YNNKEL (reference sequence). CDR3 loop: CASSNDPIRGWLVETQYF. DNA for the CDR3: TGTGCCAGCTCAAACGACCCTATCAGGGGATGGCTTGTGGAGACCCAGTACTTC.

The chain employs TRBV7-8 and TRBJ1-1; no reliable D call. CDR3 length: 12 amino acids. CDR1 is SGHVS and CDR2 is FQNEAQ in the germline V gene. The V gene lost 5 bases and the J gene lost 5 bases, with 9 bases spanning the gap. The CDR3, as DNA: TGTGCCAGCAGCCATTCTACGACTGAAGCTTTCTTT. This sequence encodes CASSHSTTEAFF.

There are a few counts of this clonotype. The CDR3 coding sequence is TGCAGCGTGGGGGGTCTGGGGTCCTACGAGCAGTACTTC. Its protein product is CSVGGLGSYEQYF. J is TRBJ2-7 and V is TRBV29-1; a possible D gene is TRBD2 (6 bases). V was shortened by 6 bases and J by 1 base, with 13 bases between the two germline ends. CDR3 length: 13 residues. Germline lookup yields CDR1 SQVTM and CDR2 ANQGSEA.

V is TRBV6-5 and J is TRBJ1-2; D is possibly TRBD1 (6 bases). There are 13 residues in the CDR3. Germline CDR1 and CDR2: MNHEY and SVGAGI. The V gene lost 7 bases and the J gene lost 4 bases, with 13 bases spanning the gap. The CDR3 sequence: CASNQGSSYGYTF. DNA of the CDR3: TGTGCCAGCAACCAGGGGTCGAGCTATGGCTACACCTTC.

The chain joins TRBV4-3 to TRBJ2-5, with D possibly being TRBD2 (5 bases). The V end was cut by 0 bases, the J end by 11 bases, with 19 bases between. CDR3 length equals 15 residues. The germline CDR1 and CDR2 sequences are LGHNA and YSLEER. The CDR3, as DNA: TGCGCCAGCAGCCAAGATCGAGGGCCTCTTTGCCAGCAGTACTTC. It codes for CASSQDRGPLCQQYF.

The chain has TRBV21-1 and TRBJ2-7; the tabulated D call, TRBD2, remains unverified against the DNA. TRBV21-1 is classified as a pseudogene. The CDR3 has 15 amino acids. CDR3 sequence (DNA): TGTGCCAGCAGCAAAGGGCGGACTAGCGGGGACGAGCAGTACTTC. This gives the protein CASSKGRTSGDEQYF.